The clone carrying this TCR beta chain was seen a handful of times. The entry originates in a study of identical twins. TCRdb processed the 5' RACE reads anew with MiXCR; each CDR3 protein has one entry. The sample contains 500,000 to 600,000 distinct CDR3 sequences, less than 25% of which appear only once. This CDR3 contains 14 residues. Germline trimming cut 5 bases from V and 9 bases from J; bases unmatched to any gene: 9. The germline V gene encodes CDR1 SGHTA and CDR2 FQGNSA. The same sample was also studied in work on T cells expressing NK-cell markers. This second study notes: Sequencing of TCR beta repertoires drew on sorted CD3+CD56+NKG2C+, CD3+CD56+NKG2C- and CD3+CD56-NKG2C+ T cells.

The specimen was CD4+ T cells sorted from blood. This sequence joins TRBV7-2 and TRBJ2-1; 8 positions agree with TRBD2. This clonotype was sampled from a woman aged 18-30 years in good health. CDR3: CASSISGTSIEQFF. The CDR3 nucleotides read TGTGCCAGCAGCATCTCCGGGACTAGTATTGAGCAGTTCTTC.